This record looks at one TCR beta chain sequence and its context. Clones were read by immunoSEQ multiplex PCR, and TCRdb kept only the in-frame ones, dropping some. This table holds approximately 350,000 clones, around nine tenths found once. The length of the CDR3 is 17 residues. V trimming: 0 bases; J trimming: 1 base; junction bases outside the gene matches: 4. Per the germline V gene, CDR1 is SGHKS and CDR2 is YYEKEE (reference sequence). The data were taken from a study of blood T cell repertoires in COVID-19. V is TRBV5-5 and J is TRBJ2-3; 11 bases are shared with TRBD2. The TCR sequence derives from a woman aged 55-70 years with COVID-19, enrolled during active disease. Material for sequencing was peripheral blood. CDR3 in DNA: TGTGCCAGCAGCTTGGGTCAGACTAGCGGGGGCACAGATACGCAGTATTTT. Its protein product is CASSLGQTSGGTDTQYF.